A single sample is the source of the 30 T cell receptor beta chains below, sequenced in a study of blood T cells in healthy people across ages. Then a second PCR, running about 6 to 11 cycles, was carried out with a sample-barcoded 5' primer and a J-beta primer mix. TCRdb re-called the 5' RACE reads through MiXCR, storing one row per CDR3 protein. Here the sample spans about 1.5 million distinct CDR3 sequences, less than 45% being singletons. Sequencing was done on a sample of blood. These receptors originate from a young woman in good health.

This chain connects TRBV6-6 to TRBJ2-5; 7 bases are shared with TRBD1. Trimming at V came to 5 bases and at J to 1 base, leaving 4 bases not matched to a gene. The CDR3 extends over 14 amino acids. Germline V gene data show CDR1 as MNHNY and CDR2 as SVGAGI (reference sequence). The CDR3 protein is CASSHRDSQETQYF. CDR3 DNA sequence: TGTGCCAGCAGTCACCGGGACAGCCAAGAGACCCAGTACTTC.

This rearrangement joins TRBV20-1 to TRBJ2-3; TRBD2 matches at 7 bases. The CDR3 sequence is 15 residues long. V was pared by 5 bases and J by 1 base, with 9 bases of the junction left unmatched. Germline CDR1 and CDR2: DFQATT and SNEGSKA (reference sequence). This CDR3 is CSAPTGGFRTDTQYF. The CDR3 DNA sequence: TGCAGTGCTCCCACCGGGGGGTTTCGCACAGATACGCAGTATTTT.

This clonotype appeared a few times. J is TRBJ2-1 and V is TRBV28; D not resolved. V lost 0 bases and J lost 7, with 10 bases in between. CDR1 is MDHEN, CDR2 SYDVKM, per germline. The CDR3 has 14 amino acids. The CDR3 DNA follows: TGTGCCAGCAGTTTATGGGGAAAGGGAAATGAGCAGTTCTTC. This sequence encodes CASSLWGKGNEQFF.

This clonotype occurred once. CDR3 region: CASSLAGRNHGELFF. The CDR3 nucleotides are TGTGCCAGCAGCTTAGCCGGGAGGAATCACGGGGAGCTGTTTTTT. V gene TRBV13 combines with J gene TRBJ2-2; 7 bases line up with TRBD2. The CDR3 is made up of 15 amino acids. Germline lookup yields CDR1 PRHDT and CDR2 FYEKMQ (reference sequence). V trimming: 1 base; J trimming: 7 bases; junction bases outside the gene matches: 6. The whole variable domain, remainder taken from reference TRBV13 and TRBJ2-2, is AAGVIQSPRHLIKEKRETATLKCYPIPRHDTVYWYQQGPGQDPQFLISFYEKMQSDKGSIPDRFSAQQFSDYHSELNMSSLELGDSALYFCASSLAGRNHGELFFGEGSRLTVL.

The chain is built from TRBV27 and TRBJ2-1; 8 positions match TRBD1. CDR1 is MNHEY, CDR2 SMNVEV, per germline (reference sequence). This CDR3 region has 15 residues. With 6 bases clipped from V and 0 bases from J, the junction kept 4 bases outside the gene matches. Here the CDR3 DNA reads TGTGCCAGCAGGACAGGGGCCGTCTCCTACAATGAGCAGTTCTTC. As protein: CASRTGAVSYNEQFF.

The chain recombines TRBV6-5 with TRBJ1-6; TRBD1 agrees at 8 bases. CDR1 MNHEY and CDR2 SVGAGI come from the germline V gene. The CDR3 sequence is 14 residues long. The J segment lost 10 bases and the V segment lost 8 bases, leaving 10 bases of the junction unmatched. In DNA, the CDR3 is TGTGCCAGCCGAATAGACAGGGGCGTGTCACCCCTCCACTTT. Translation: CASRIDRGVSPLHF.

The sample holds a few counts of this clonotype. The chain is built from TRBV6-6 and TRBJ2-7, with 7 bases aligning to TRBD1. Trimming took 2 bases from V and 5 from J; bases not matched to a gene: 9. The CDR3 runs to 15 residues. Germline lookup yields CDR1 MNHNY and CDR2 SVGAGI (reference sequence). This chain's CDR3 is CASSYGEGALDEQYF. The CDR3 nucleotides read TGTGCCAGCAGTTACGGTGAGGGGGCGCTGGACGAGCAGTACTTC.

The rearrangement links TRBV6-2 or TRBV6-3 to TRBJ2-1, with 7 bases aligning to TRBD2. CDR3 length equals 13 residues. The germline V gene has CDR1 MNHEY and CDR2 SVGEGT. Unmatched junction bases numbered 8, after V lost 6 bases and J lost 9 bases. CDR3 in DNA: TGTGCCAGCAGCCCCGGACTAGTCCCTGAGCAGTTCTTC. Translation: CASSPGLVPEQFF.

The chain joins TRBV12-3 or TRBV12-4 to TRBJ1-1; D unresolved. The V and J ends lost 5 bases and 0 bases respectively, with 13 bases between them. This CDR3 comprises 15 residues. The CDR3 region is CASSPGWEMNTEAFF. The DNA of the CDR3 is TGTGCCAGCAGTCCCGGTTGGGAAATGAACACTGAAGCTTTCTTT.

This chain joins TRBV4-3 and TRBJ1-2; D perhaps matches TRBD1 (5 bases). Per the germline V gene, CDR1 is LGHNA and CDR2 is YSLEER. V lost 0 bases and J 10 bases, leaving 12 bases between the germline ends. The length of the CDR3 is 13 residues. The chain's CDR3 is CASSQELGGAYTF. As DNA, the CDR3 is TGCGCCAGCAGCCAAGAGCTTGGAGGGGCCTACACCTTC.

This clonotype was detected only a few times. V usage is TRBV29-1 and J usage is TRBJ1-1; the D gene is possibly TRBD1 (5 bases). This CDR3 has 14 amino acids. Germline V gene sequence: CDR1 SQVTM, CDR2 ANQGSEA. V lost 6 bases, J lost 0 bases, and 14 bases lay in between. The CDR3 protein is CSVQATVMNTEAFF. The CDR3 nucleotides are TGCAGCGTCCAGGCGACAGTCATGAACACTGAAGCTTTCTTT.

This chain connects TRBV11-2 to TRBJ2-4, with D possibly TRBD2 on 6 matching bases. The DNA end favors TRBJ2-7, so the J call may be wrong. Germline loops: CDR1 SGHAT, CDR2 FQNNGV. CDR3 length: 14 residues. CDR3 nucleotide sequence: TGTGCCAGCAGCTTAGGATTTGGGACTTACGAGCAGTACTTC. This sequence encodes CASSLGFGTYEQYF.

This clonotype appeared once. The chain is built from TRBV7-9 and TRBJ1-1, with unresolved D. The germline V and J ends were trimmed by 5 bases and 7 bases, with 11 bases remaining between them. The CDR3 spans 12 residues. Germline CDR1 SEHNR, CDR2 FQNEAQ (reference sequence). CDR3 protein: CASSPGGLEAFF. CDR3 bases: TGTGCCAGCAGCCCTGGTGGGCTTGAAGCTTTCTTT.

The CDR3 protein is CAWSSDSYSYNEQFF. Written as DNA, the CDR3 is TGTGCCTGGAGTTCGGACAGTTACTCCTACAATGAGCAGTTCTTC. This chain links TRBV30 with TRBJ2-1, with D perhaps matching TRBD1 (6 bases). The CDR3 covers 15 residues. V dropped 2 bases and J dropped 0 bases, with 11 bases sitting between them. Germline V gives CDR1 GTSNPN, CDR2 SVGIG (reference sequence).

The rearrangement links TRBV6-6 to TRBJ2-3; D not certain. The CDR3 contains 14 residues. CDR1 and CDR2 from the germline V gene are MNHNY and SVGAGI (reference sequence). The germline V and J ends were trimmed by 6 bases and 0 bases, with 10 bases remaining between them. The CDR3 spells CASRPKLSTDTQYF. The CDR3 DNA reads as TGTGCCAGCAGACCAAAACTTAGCACAGATACGCAGTATTTT.

The V gene is TRBV4-3, the J gene TRBJ2-3; D call uncertain. Germline V CDR1 and CDR2: LGHNA, YSLEER. Trimming shortened V by 0 bases and J by 2 bases, and 12 bases separated the two germline ends. This CDR3 is 16 amino acids long. The CDR3 region is CASSQDIEPPTDTQYF. The CDR3 DNA sequence: TGCGCCAGCAGCCAAGATATCGAGCCCCCCACAGATACGCAGTATTTT.

This clonotype has a handful of counts. V and J are TRBV24-1 and TRBJ2-1; 8 bases align to TRBD1. The V gene's germline CDR1 is KGHDR and CDR2 SFDVKD. The V segment lost 5 bases and the J segment 6 bases; nucleotides outside the gene matches: 5. The CDR3 has 14 residues. DNA for the CDR3: TGTGCCACCAGTGTGGTCGACAGGGGCAATGAGCAGTTCTTC. Encoded protein: CATSVVDRGNEQFF.

The gene calls are TRBV4-1 and TRBJ1-2; no clear D gene. The ends were cut back, 0 bases at V and 4 bases at J, with 9 bases in the middle. CDR1 and CDR2 (germline): MGHRA, YSYEKL. CDR3 length equals 14 residues. In DNA, the CDR3 is TGCGCCAGCAGCCAAGAAAAGAGCCTCTATGGCTACACCTTC. Protein: CASSQEKSLYGYTF.

The chain is built from TRBV7-9 and TRBJ2-1, with unresolved D. CDR3 size: 15 residues. The germline gives CDR1 SEHNR, CDR2 FQNEAQ (reference sequence). V lost 1 base to trimming and J lost 4 bases, with 11 bases between them. The CDR3 nucleotides read TGTGCCAGCAGCTTAGTTACGGGCAATTACAATGAGCAGTTCTTC. Translated: CASSLVTGNYNEQFF.

In this sample, this clonotype turned up a few times. This chain connects TRBV29-1 to TRBJ2-4, with D possibly TRBD1 on 5 matching bases. Trimming removed 1 base at V and 0 bases at J, with 13 bases between. In germline, CDR1 is SQVTM, CDR2 ANQGSEA. CDR3 size: 16 residues. This CDR3 reads CSVEVRQRLAKNIQYF. The CDR3 DNA reads as TGCAGCGTTGAAGTCCGACAGAGACTAGCCAAAAACATTCAGTACTTC.

This sequence joins TRBV20-1 and TRBJ2-1, with TRBD2 identical over 14 bases. This CDR3 region has 14 residues. Germline V lookup: CDR1 DFQATT, CDR2 SNEGSKA (reference sequence). V lost 5 bases to trimming and J lost 4 bases; unmatched junction nucleotides: 1. This CDR3 is CSAWTSGGYNEQFF. The CDR3 DNA sequence: TGCAGTGCTTGGACTAGCGGGGGGTACAATGAGCAGTTCTTC.

The rearrangement joins TRBV4-3 to TRBJ2-1; TRBD2 aligns across 9 bases. V trimming: 2 bases; J trimming: 4 bases; junction bases outside the gene matches: 9. This CDR3 spans 17 amino acids. Germline CDR1 LGHNA, CDR2 YSLEER. The CDR3 bases are TGCGCCAGCAGCCAAACATTAGCGGGGGTGATATACAATGAGCAGTTCTTC. Protein product: CASSQTLAGVIYNEQFF.

V and J are TRBV29-1 and TRBJ2-3; D not resolved. Germline V gives CDR1 SQVTM, CDR2 ANQGSEA. The germline V and J ends were trimmed by 5 bases and 0 bases, with 6 bases remaining between them. CDR3 size: 12 residues. For the CDR3, the DNA is TGCAGCGTTCGACCTAGCACAGATACGCAGTATTTT. Its protein is CSVRPSTDTQYF.

With regard to this clonotype: One junction end disagrees with the germline gene, perhaps due to a read error. The chain uses TRBV6-5 and TRBJ2-6; D could derive from TRBD1 or TRBD2 (5 bases each). The CDR3 contains 16 residues. Germline CDR1 and CDR2: MNHEY and SVGAGI. The CDR3 DNA sequence: TGTGTCAGCAATTACTCGCGAGGGGCTGGGGCCAACGTCCTGACTTTC. It is translated as CVSNYSRGAGANVLTF.

This clonotype has a handful of counts. The chain's CDR3 is CSARVNRKSGEKLFF. The CDR3 nucleotides read TGCAGTGCTAGAGTCAATAGAAAAAGTGGAGAAAAACTGTTTTTT. V is TRBV20-1 and J is TRBJ1-4; the D is unclear. This CDR3 region has 15 residues. Looked up from germline, CDR1 is DFQATT and CDR2 is SNEGSKA (reference sequence). Trimming left V 1 base short and J 8 bases short, with 17 bases between.

As for this clonotype: Compared with germline, one end of the junction differs, possibly owing to a read error. The gene calls are TRBV6-2 or TRBV6-3 and TRBJ2-1, with TRBD2 matching over 8 bases. TRBJ2-7 matches the DNA end more closely, so the J call is doubtful. Germline assignment: CDR1 MNHEY and CDR2 SVGEGT. The CDR3 loop spans 14 amino acids. The CDR3 nucleotides read TGTGCCAGCAGTTCTCCGGGAGGGCCTTACGGGCAGTACTTC. Residues: CASSSPGGPYGQYF.

The table lists this clonotype with a few counts. The chain has TRBV20-1 and TRBJ1-1, with unresolved D. This CDR3 contains 14 residues. The germline V gene encodes CDR1 DFQATT and CDR2 SNEGSKA (reference sequence). Trimming shortened V by 6 bases and J by 7 bases, and 21 bases separated the two germline ends. The CDR3 loop reads CSAKELGGLSEAFF. The CDR3 coding sequence is TGCAGTGCCAAGGAATTAGGAGGGTTGAGTGAAGCTTTCTTT.

Of note for this clonotype: The junction shows a germline mismatch at one end, possibly a read error. The chain recombines TRBV18 with TRBJ2-3; D remains ambiguous. CDR3 length: 12 residues. The germline gives CDR1 KGHSH, CDR2 LQKENI. The CDR3 region has the DNA TGTGCCAGCGCACCACCATCATATACGCAGTATTTT. Amino acid sequence: CASAPPSYTQYF.

The genes are TRBV24-1 and TRBJ2-4, with TRBD1 matching over 7 bases. This CDR3 is 13 amino acids long. CDR1 and CDR2 from the germline V gene are KGHDR and SFDVKD. V gave up 4 bases and J gave up 13 bases; unmatched junction bases: 9. The CDR3 sequence is CATSEAGQAEQYF. In DNA form, the CDR3 reads TGTGCCACCAGTGAAGCCGGACAGGCTGAGCAGTACTTC.

This rearrangement joins TRBV20-1 to TRBJ1-1, with a weak D call TRBD1 (5 bases). Germline CDR1 is DFQATT and CDR2 is SNEGSKA (reference sequence). V gave up 3 bases and J gave up 0 bases, with 14 bases separating them. The CDR3 extends over 15 amino acids. In nucleotides, the CDR3 is TGCAGTGCTAGGAGGGGCGCAGGCGTGAACACTGAAGCTTTCTTT. Protein sequence: CSARRGAGVNTEAFF.